The present TCR beta chain was sequenced within a study of shared clonotypes between healthy human individuals. Sequencing was performed with immunoSEQ multiplex PCR; in TCRdb, only in-frame clones are kept and a portion is missing. The sample consists of some 2.1 million clones, 80% to 95% of them appearing once. This CDR3 comprises 14 residues. Per the germline V gene, CDR1 is MNHNY and CDR2 is SVGAGI (reference sequence). J lost 4 bases, V lost 8 bases, and 6 bases had no gene match. The naive CD8 fraction comprised CD45RO-negative cells positively selected for CCR7 and excluded terminally differentiated effector memory CD45RA+ cells.

The source of this sequence is a man younger than 35 in good health. Some clones in this sample may be carry-over from other donors' samples. What was sequenced was naive CD8+ T cells from PBMCs. The chain joins TRBV6-6 to TRBJ1-3, with 9 nucleotides matching TRBD1. CDR3 bases: TGTGCCAGCCGAAACAGGGGGCCGGGAAACACCATATATTTT. Amino acids: CASRNRGPGNTIYF.